This T cell receptor beta chain was documented in a study of identical twins. The donor group consisted entirely of healthy Caucasians. TCRdb reanalysed the 5' RACE reads using MiXCR and keeps one entry per CDR3 protein. The sample shows nearly 900,000 distinct CDR3 sequences, roughly an eighth of them seen only once. The CDR3 contains 13 residues. V dropped 0 bases and J dropped 6 bases, with 8 bases sitting between them. Looked up from germline, CDR1 is LGHDT and CDR2 is YNNKEL (reference sequence). These same records also appear under a second study, on yellow fever vaccine responses in identical twins.

The chain joins TRBV3-1 to TRBJ1-1, with D unresolved. Specimen: PBMCs. The source is a woman under 30 in good health. The CDR3 region is CASSQDSEAEAFF. CDR3 bases: TGTGCCAGCAGCCAAGATTCGGAGGCTGAAGCTTTCTTT.